The clone carrying this T cell receptor (beta chain) was counted ten times or more. No antigen is known for it. The CDR3 is made up of 13 amino acids. With V trimmed by 2 bases and J by 5 bases, 3 bases remained unmatched. Germline V CDR1 and CDR2: SGHRS, YFSETQ. These data originate in a study of T cells after yellow fever vaccination. Looking at the study overall: Where fractions had low cell numbers, libraries were prepared from them with the SMART-Seq v4 Ultra Low Input RNA kit.

Findings and limits, study-wide: The presence of abundant clonotypes contaminating from the bulk population was possible in FACS-sorted repertoires. In post-booster samples, most primary-vaccination clones reappeared (approximately 96% CD4, 88% CD8).

Via MiXCR, TCRdb re-called the 5' RACE reads, giving one row per CDR3 protein. This table holds approximately 140,000 distinct CDR3 sequences, 7.7% found once. This TCR came from a young man who received the YFV17D yellow fever vaccine. This chain links TRBV5-1 with TRBJ2-7; TRBD1 matches 8 bases. The sample consisted of CD4+ T cells sorted from PBMCs, taken 5 days after the yellow fever booster vaccination. In DNA, the CDR3 is TGCGCCAGCAGCTTCGGGACAGGCGACGAGCAGTACTTC. It encodes CASSFGTGDEQYF.